What follows are 2 T cell receptor beta chains derived from one specimen sequenced in a study of CD4 T cells in relation to SARS-CoV-2 and coronaviruses (dated by TCRdb to 2020 to 2022). These receptors lack a known antigen. Library preparation employed the immunoSEQ multiplex PCR assay. TCRdb limited this immuneACCESS table to in-frame rearrangements with V and J called. A share of clones is missing; checked studies link under half to unresolved V genes, and the rest is unexplained. Recorded for this sample are tens of thousands of clones; over 60% of them occurred a single time. The top ten clones comprise just over 20% of the sample. CD4+ T cells from unexposed donors were collected before the COVID-19 pandemic (2011-2018). The EasySep CD4+ T cell isolation kit was used to isolate CD4+ T cells once the cultures had run for roughly eleven days. The sequenced sample consisted of CD4+ T cells from PBMCs, cultured in vitro. The receptors were gathered from a human donor in good health.

V gene TRBV4-2 combines with J gene TRBJ2-3, with no clear D. Germline V CDR1 and CDR2: LGHNA, YNFKEQ. The CDR3 covers 14 residues. The V and J ends lost 0 bases and 4 bases respectively, with 8 bases between them. Written as DNA, the CDR3 is TGTGCCAGCAGCCAAGATCTCACCGCAGATACGCAGTATTTT. It encodes CASSQDLTADTQYF.

The chain combines TRBV11-2 with TRBJ2-7; a possible D gene is TRBD2 (5 bases). CDR3 length: 12 residues. V was pared by 5 bases and J by 12 bases, with 17 bases between. The V gene's germline CDR1 is SGHAT and CDR2 FQNNGV. The CDR3 DNA follows: TGTGCCAGCAGCCCACGAGGGCGCGAGGGGTACTTC. Its translation is CASSPRGREGYF.